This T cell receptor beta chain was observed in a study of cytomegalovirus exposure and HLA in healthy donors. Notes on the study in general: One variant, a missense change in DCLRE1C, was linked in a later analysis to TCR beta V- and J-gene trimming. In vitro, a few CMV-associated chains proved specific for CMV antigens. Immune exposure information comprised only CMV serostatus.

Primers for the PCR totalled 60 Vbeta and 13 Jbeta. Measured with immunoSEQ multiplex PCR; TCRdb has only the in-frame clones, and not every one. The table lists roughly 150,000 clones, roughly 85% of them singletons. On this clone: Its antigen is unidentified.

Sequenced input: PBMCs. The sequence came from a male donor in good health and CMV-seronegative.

For the CDR3, the DNA is TGTGCCAGCAGTCAGACCTCCGGGGTGAACACTGAAGCTTTCTTT. Translation gives CASSQTSGVNTEAFF. The rearrangement uses TRBV6-6 and TRBJ1-1; no definite D call. This CDR3 spans 15 amino acids. The V end lost 5 bases, the J end lost 0 bases, and 13 bases lay between the germline ends. The germline V gene encodes CDR1 MNHNY and CDR2 SVGAGI (reference sequence).